These 24 T cell receptor beta chains originate from one sample sequenced in a study of T cell responses to AZD1222 COVID-19 vaccine. The assay was immunoSEQ multiplex PCR, and TCRdb's table has in-frame clones only and misses some. The profile shows tens of thousands of clones, about three quarters of them singletons. The sequenced sample was peripheral blood, obtained on day 0 of AZD1222 vaccination. Receptors were obtained from an adult in good health.

The V call is TRBV5-6, the J call TRBJ1-1; D is unclear. V lost 0 bases to trimming and J lost 7 bases, with 10 bases between them. Germline V CDR1 and CDR2: SGHDT, YYEEEE. The CDR3 sequence is 13 residues long. CDR3 in DNA: TGTGCCAGCAGCTTGGTGTCGCGGATTGAAGCTTTCTTT. Encoded protein: CASSLVSRIEAFF.

The chain has TRBV5-4 and TRBJ1-1; no clear D. Trimming took off 0 bases at V and 6 bases at J, with 12 bases between the two ends. Germline V gene data show CDR1 as SGHNT and CDR2 as YYREEE (reference sequence). This CDR3 has 14 amino acids. CDR3: CASSLGSGFPEAFF. As DNA, the CDR3 is TGTGCCAGCAGCTTGGGTTCCGGGTTCCCTGAAGCTTTCTTT.

The chain carries TRBV28 and TRBJ1-1; TRBD1 might be the D (6 bases). The CDR3 has 16 amino acids. The germline V gene has CDR1 MDHEN and CDR2 SYDVKM. The V end lost 4 bases, the J end lost 2 bases, and 17 bases lay between the germline ends. Written as DNA, the CDR3 is TGTGCCAGCAGTTCCCCGGGGAGACAGGTCAACACTGAAGCTTTCTTT. It translates to CASSSPGRQVNTEAFF.

V gene TRBV6-5 combines with J gene TRBJ2-1, with a tentative D call TRBD2 (6 bases). Germline CDR1 reads MNHEY; CDR2 reads SVGAGI. Trimming left V 6 bases short and J 8 bases short, with 20 bases between. The CDR3 loop spans 15 amino acids. CDR3 region: CASRAWDLLGDEQFF. DNA for the CDR3: TGTGCCAGCAGAGCTTGGGACTTGCTAGGGGATGAGCAGTTCTTC.

The genes are TRBV5-1 and TRBJ2-1; 14 bases align to TRBD2. The CDR3 is made up of 15 amino acids. J lost 8 bases, V lost 4 bases, and 5 bases had no gene match. Germline values: CDR1 SGHRS, CDR2 YFSETQ. The CDR3 DNA follows: TGCGCCAGCAGCCGCGGACTAGCGGGGGGAGATGAGCAGTTCTTC. Its translation is CASSRGLAGGDEQFF.

The chain uses TRBV28 and TRBJ2-7; weak D call: TRBD2 (5 bases). The V gene's germline CDR1 is MDHEN and CDR2 SYDVKM. Trimming pared 11 bases from V and 2 bases from J, leaving 13 bases between. The CDR3 totals 12 residues. The CDR3 sequence: CASGRGTYEQYF. In nucleotides, the CDR3 is TGTGCCTCAGGACGGGGAACCTACGAGCAGTACTTC.

The gene calls are TRBV6-5 and TRBJ2-2; no reliable D call. The CDR3 is 13 amino acids. Germline values: CDR1 MNHEY, CDR2 SVGAGI. Trimming took off 4 bases at V and 1 base at J, with 4 bases between the two ends. The CDR3 loop reads CASSWGNTGELFF. DNA of the CDR3: TGTGCCAGCAGTTGGGGGAACACCGGGGAGCTGTTTTTT.

The chain links TRBV6-1 to TRBJ1-2; TRBD1 is a possible D gene (5 bases). V was clipped by 3 bases and J by 7 bases, with 15 bases between them. This CDR3 spans 14 amino acids. CDR1 MNHNS and CDR2 SASEGT come from the germline V gene. CDR3 in amino acids: CASSEQAGRTGYTF. CDR3 DNA: TGTGCCAGCAGTGAGCAGGCAGGGCGGACTGGCTACACCTTC.

This rearrangement joins TRBV2 to TRBJ1-1, with TRBD1 identical over 7 bases. The CDR3 consists of 13 residues. Trimming cost V 7 bases and J 3 bases; bases outside gene matches: 5. In germline, CDR1 is SNHLY, CDR2 FYNNEI. The CDR3 nucleotides are TGTGCCAGCATTAAAGACAGGGACACTGAAGCTTTCTTT. It translates to CASIKDRDTEAFF. Combining the CDR3 with reference TRBV2 and TRBJ1-1 gives the whole variable domain EPEVTQTPSHQVTQMGQEVILRCVPISNHLYFYWYRQILGQKVEFLVSFYNNEISEKSEIFDDQFSVERPDGSNFTLKIRSTKLEDSAMYFCASIKDRDTEAFFGQGTRLTVV.

The rearrangement uses TRBV7-8 and TRBJ2-3; 8 bases fit TRBD1. Trimming at V came to 5 bases and at J to 5 bases, leaving 12 bases not matched to a gene. This CDR3 contains 16 residues. CDR1 is SGHVS and CDR2 is FQNEAQ in the germline V gene. The CDR3 bases are TGTGCCAGCAGCAAAAGACAGGGGTGGCAGGGAGATACGCAGTATTTT. Encoded protein: CASSKRQGWQGDTQYF. The whole variable domain, remainder taken from reference TRBV7-8 and TRBJ2-3, is GAGVSQSPRYKVAKRGQDVALRCDPISGHVSLFWYQQALGQGPEFLTYFQNEAQLDKSGLPSDRFFAERPEGSVSTLKIQRTQQEDSAVYLCASSKRQGWQGDTQYFGPGTRLTVL.

This clone came up once. The J gene is TRBJ1-6, the V gene TRBV4-2; the D is unclear. Trimming stripped 2 bases from V and 6 bases from J, with 5 bases between. The CDR3 contains 13 residues. Germline loops: CDR1 LGHNA, CDR2 YNFKEQ. CDR3 in amino acids: CASSQSTNSPLHF. The CDR3 coding sequence is TGTGCCAGCAGCCAAAGTACTAATTCACCCCTCCACTTT.

V and J are TRBV12-3 or TRBV12-4 and TRBJ1-2; 8 bases agree with TRBD1. The ends lost 7 bases at V and 8 bases at J; junction bases unmatched: 6. This CDR3 region has 12 residues. The CDR3 DNA is TGTGCCAGCACAAGGACAGGGAGAGGCTACACCTTC. It encodes CASTRTGRGYTF.

The rearrangement joins TRBV27 to TRBJ2-1; possible D gene TRBD2, 6 bases. Germline lookup yields CDR1 MNHEY and CDR2 SMNVEV (reference sequence). The CDR3 sequence is 14 residues long. The germline V and J ends were trimmed by 7 bases and 10 bases, with 20 bases remaining between them. The CDR3 is CASTQSVGGREQFF. In nucleotides, the CDR3 is TGTGCCAGCACCCAATCTGTCGGGGGAAGAGAGCAGTTCTTC.

The rearrangement joins TRBV18 to TRBJ2-1, with a tentative D call TRBD1 (5 bases). Germline lookup yields CDR1 KGHSH and CDR2 LQKENI. Trimming stripped 5 bases from V and 6 bases from J, with 14 bases between. The CDR3 loop spans 14 amino acids. The CDR3 spells CASSTDKGINEQFF. The CDR3 nucleotides are TGTGCCAGCTCAACCGATAAGGGGATCAATGAGCAGTTCTTC. The full variable domain, with the rest looked up from reference TRBV18 and TRBJ2-1, is NAGVMQNPRHLVRRRGQEARLRCSPMKGHSHVYWYRQLPEEGLKFMVYLQKENIIDESGMPKERFSAEFPKEGPSILRIQQVVRGDSAAYFCASSTDKGINEQFFGPGTRLTVL.

The chain couples TRBV6-5 to TRBJ1-3; D may be TRBD1 (6 bases). CDR3 length equals 15 residues. Germline V gene data show CDR1 as MNHEY and CDR2 as SVGAGI. V was shortened by 6 bases and J by 6 bases, with 18 bases between the two germline ends. CDR3: CASSPAGAGENTIYF. CDR3 sequence (DNA): TGTGCCAGCAGCCCCGCAGGGGCAGGGGAAAACACCATATATTTT.

This rearrangement joins TRBV2 to TRBJ2-2; TRBD1 matches at 9 bases. This CDR3 has 16 residues. Germline V gene lookup returns CDR1 SNHLY and CDR2 FYNNEI. The ends lost 6 bases at V and 0 bases at J; junction bases unmatched: 5. The CDR3 DNA reads TGTGCCAGCAGCCTACAGGGGGCGCCGAACACCGGGGAGCTGTTTTTT. Protein product: CASSLQGAPNTGELFF. Combining the CDR3 with reference TRBV2 and TRBJ2-2 gives the whole variable domain EPEVTQTPSHQVTQMGQEVILRCVPISNHLYFYWYRQILGQKVEFLVSFYNNEISEKSEIFDDQFSVERPDGSNFTLKIRSTKLEDSAMYFCASSLQGAPNTGELFFGEGSRLTVL.

CDR3 in DNA: TGTGCCAGCAGCCCGCCTAGCGGGGGGCCCACCGCAGATACGCAGTATTTT. Translating gives CASSPPSGGPTADTQYF. V is TRBV28 and J is TRBJ2-3; TRBD2 agrees at 11 bases. CDR1 is MDHEN and CDR2 is SYDVKM in the germline V gene. The CDR3 has 17 residues. V shed 6 bases and J 4 bases; nucleotides not matched to a gene: 12.

The chain is built from TRBV28 and TRBJ2-1; tentative D call: TRBD2 (5 bases). The CDR3 contains 14 residues. Germline V gene sequence: CDR1 MDHEN, CDR2 SYDVKM. V shed 5 bases and J shed 5 bases, with 13 bases lying between them. This chain's CDR3 is CASSKWETDNEQFF. The CDR3 coding sequence is TGTGCCAGCAGTAAGTGGGAGACGGACAATGAGCAGTTCTTC.

This CDR3 is CASNDGTGWRGTNYGYTF. DNA for the CDR3: TGCGCCAGCAACGACGGGACAGGGTGGCGGGGGACTAACTATGGCTACACCTTC. The chain uses TRBV4-1 and TRBJ1-2, with 9 nucleotides matching TRBD1. Germline CDR1 reads MGHRA; CDR2 reads YSYEKL. There are 18 residues in the CDR3. After removal of 7 bases from V and 0 bases from J, the junction contained 15 bases not matched to a gene.

The chain carries TRBV10-3 and TRBJ1-3, with D hard to call. CDR1 is ENHRY, CDR2 SYGVKD, per germline. Trimming pared 0 bases from V and 4 bases from J, leaving 1 base between. The CDR3 spans 12 residues. The CDR3: CAISESGNTIYF. The CDR3 nucleotides read TGTGCCATCAGTGAGTCCGGAAACACCATATATTTT.

The chain is built from TRBV15 and TRBJ2-5; the D gene is possibly TRBD2 (6 bases). The CDR3 sequence is 16 residues long. Germline CDR1 and CDR2: LNHNV and YYDKDF (reference sequence). V lost 5 bases and J 2 bases, leaving 18 bases between the germline ends. In nucleotides, the CDR3 is TGTGCCACCAGCGTGAATGGTGGGGGGTCTCAAGAGACCCAGTACTTC. Translation: CATSVNGGGSQETQYF.

J is TRBJ1-1 and V is TRBV9, with unresolved D. V was trimmed by 0 bases and J by 6 bases, leaving 9 bases between them. The CDR3 totals 13 residues. Germline values: CDR1 SGDLS, CDR2 YYNGEE. CDR3 bases: TGTGCCAGCAGCGTAGACGCGGGATCTGAAGCTTTCTTT. It codes for CASSVDAGSEAFF.

The chain links TRBV27 to TRBJ1-1, with TRBD1 as a possible D gene (5 bases). The CDR3 has 12 residues. V was trimmed by 11 bases and J by 8 bases, leaving 18 bases between them. Germline V gene sequence: CDR1 MNHEY, CDR2 SMNVEV (reference sequence). The CDR3: CAAGRDADEAFF. The CDR3, as DNA: TGTGCCGCCGGAAGGGACGCAGACGAAGCTTTCTTT.

The rearrangement links TRBV5-1 to TRBJ2-3, with D perhaps matching TRBD1 (7 bases). The CDR3 spans 19 residues. CDR1 and CDR2 (germline): SGHRS, YFSETQ. V gave up 4 bases and J gave up 2 bases, with 26 bases separating them. CDR3 coding DNA: TGCGCCAGCAGCCTGGCCCCCAGGGGGGTCAGTTCCCACACAGATACGCAGTATTTT. Translation gives CASSLAPRGVSSHTDTQYF.